These 4 T cell receptor beta chains came from one sample sequenced in a study of blood T cell repertoires in COVID-19. The data were produced by immunoSEQ multiplex PCR, yet TCRdb's version contains in-frame clones alone and is incomplete. Of a few hundred thousand clones detected, roughly 83% appear once; the ten largest clones hold about 4.9%. Material for sequencing was peripheral blood. These receptor sequences come from a man aged 55 to 70 who had recovered from COVID-19.

The V call is TRBV11-2, the J call TRBJ2-6, with 7 bases identical to TRBD1. The V segment lost 4 bases and the J segment 4 bases; nucleotides outside the gene matches: 10. Germline assignment: CDR1 SGHAT and CDR2 FQNNGV. The CDR3 consists of 17 residues. In DNA, the CDR3 is TGTGCCAGCAGCTCGGGACAGCTACTTATGGGGGCCAACGTCCTGACTTTC. It encodes CASSSGQLLMGANVLTF. Looking up the rest from reference TRBV11-2 and TRBJ2-6 gives the full variable domain: EAGVAQSPRYKIIEKRQSVAFWCNPISGHATLYWYQQILGQGPKLLIQFQNNGVVDDSQLPKDRFSAERLKGVDSTLKIQPAKLEDSAVYLCASSSGQLLMGANVLTFGAGSRLTVL.

This chain links TRBV18 with TRBJ1-2, with 9 bases that match TRBD1. CDR1 KGHSH and CDR2 LQKENI come from the germline V gene. Losses at the gene ends were 1 base for V and 2 bases for J; bases not matched to a gene: 2. The CDR3 sequence is 15 residues long. The CDR3 loop is CASSPRTGVNYGYTF. The CDR3, as DNA: TGTGCCAGCTCACCACGGACAGGGGTGAACTATGGCTACACCTTC.

The chain is built from TRBV9 and TRBJ1-3, with D possibly matching TRBD1 (6 bases). The CDR3 has 18 residues. Looked up from germline, CDR1 is SGDLS and CDR2 is YYNGEE. The germline V and J ends were trimmed by 4 bases and 0 bases, with 20 bases remaining between them. Here the CDR3 reads CASSIEAGGGLSGNTIYF. The CDR3 region has the DNA TGTGCCAGCAGCATCGAAGCGGGCGGGGGGCTCTCTGGAAACACCATATATTTT.

The chain carries TRBV19 and TRBJ2-2; TRBD2 might be the D (6 bases). This CDR3 contains 17 residues. The germline CDR1 and CDR2 sequences are LNHDA and SQIVND (reference sequence). Trimming cost V 7 bases and J 5 bases, with 23 bases left between them. As DNA, the CDR3 is TGTGCCAGTATTCCTCCCCCCCATGGAGGGAATACCGGGGAGCTGTTTTTT. This encodes CASIPPPHGGNTGELFF. The full variable domain, rest sourced from reference TRBV19 and TRBJ2-2, is DGGITQSPKYLFRKEGQNVTLSCEQNLNHDAMYWYRQDPGQGLRLIYYSQIVNDFQKGDIAEGYSVSREKKESFPLTVTSAQKNPTAFYLCASIPPPHGGNTGELFFGEGSRLTVL.